One sample yielded the 6 T cell receptor beta chains listed below, sequenced in a study of blood T cell repertoires in COVID-19. Clones were sequenced by immunoSEQ multiplex PCR, and TCRdb holds only the in-frame ones, with some missing. The sample holds 140,000 to 150,000 clones, more than 65% seen once. Sequenced sample: peripheral blood. These receptors were taken from a man aged 55 to 69 with acute or convalescent COVID-19.

The chain uses TRBV5-1 and TRBJ1-1, with D tentatively TRBD1 (5 bases). The V end was cut by 6 bases, the J end by 4 bases, with 13 bases between. The CDR3 runs to 13 residues. Germline assignment: CDR1 SGHRS and CDR2 YFSETQ. CDR3 in DNA: TGCGCCAGCAACTCTGGGGGGAGCACTGAAGCTTTCTTT. As protein: CASNSGGSTEAFF.

This clone was counted between two and nine times. V and J are TRBV5-1 and TRBJ2-1; 14 positions match TRBD2. V dropped 0 bases and J dropped 6; count of bases not matched to a gene: 5. Germline V CDR1 and CDR2: SGHRS, YFSETQ. The CDR3 is made up of 17 amino acids. The CDR3 here is CASSLAGLAGGLNEQFF. CDR3 in DNA: TGCGCCAGCAGCTTGGCCGGACTAGCGGGAGGTCTCAATGAGCAGTTCTTC.

The rearrangement uses TRBV4-1 and TRBJ2-3; 14 bases fit TRBD2. The V gene end was trimmed by 4 bases and the J gene end by 3 bases; junction bases not matched to a gene: 15. The CDR3 extends over 20 amino acids. Germline V gene data show CDR1 as MGHRA and CDR2 as YSYEKL. CDR3 region: CASSRRGTSGRGRATDTQYF. CDR3 bases: TGCGCCAGCAGCCGAAGGGGGACTAGCGGGAGAGGTAGGGCAACAGATACGCAGTATTTT.

V gene TRBV24-1 combines with J gene TRBJ2-6, with 10 bases aligning to TRBD1. Germline trimming cut 2 bases from V and 2 bases from J; bases unmatched to any gene: 8. The CDR3 has 19 residues. CDR1 and CDR2 from the germline V gene are KGHDR and SFDVKD. The CDR3 loop reads CATSDSWRTGGPGANVLTF. In DNA form, the CDR3 reads TGTGCCACCAGTGATTCTTGGCGGACAGGGGGACCTGGGGCCAACGTCCTGACTTTC.

This clone was seen a few times. This chain uses TRBV13 with TRBJ2-7; 7 nucleotides align to TRBD2. Germline loops: CDR1 PRHDT, CDR2 FYEKMQ (reference sequence). V lost 1 base and J lost 1; bases outside the gene matches: 7. This CDR3 has 16 residues. The CDR3 DNA sequence: TGTGCCAGCAGCTTAGTAGGTAGCGGGCAATCCTACGAGCAGTACTTC. Translating gives CASSLVGSGQSYEQYF.

The chain recombines TRBV19 with TRBJ2-3; the match to TRBD1 covers 12 bases. The V and J ends lost 8 bases and 6 bases, in that order; junction bases with no gene match: 6. This CDR3 contains 14 residues. Germline CDR1 reads LNHDA; CDR2 reads SQIVND (reference sequence). The CDR3 DNA reads as TGTGCCAGTCGACCGGGACAGGGGGCGGATACGCAGTATTTT. Translated: CASRPGQGADTQYF.